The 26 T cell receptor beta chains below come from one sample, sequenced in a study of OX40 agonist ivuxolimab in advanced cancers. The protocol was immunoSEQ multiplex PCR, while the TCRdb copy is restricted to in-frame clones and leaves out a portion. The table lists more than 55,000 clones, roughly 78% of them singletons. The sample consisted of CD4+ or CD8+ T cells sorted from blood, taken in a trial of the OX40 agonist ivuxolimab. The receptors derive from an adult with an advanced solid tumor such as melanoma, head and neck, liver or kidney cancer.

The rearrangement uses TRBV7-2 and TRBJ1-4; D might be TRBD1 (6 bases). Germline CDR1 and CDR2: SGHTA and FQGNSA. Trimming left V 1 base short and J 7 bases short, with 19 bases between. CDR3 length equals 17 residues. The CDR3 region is CASSLGSWVGGTEKLFF. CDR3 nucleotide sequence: TGTGCCAGCAGCTTAGGGTCTTGGGTCGGGGGCACTGAAAAACTGTTTTTT.

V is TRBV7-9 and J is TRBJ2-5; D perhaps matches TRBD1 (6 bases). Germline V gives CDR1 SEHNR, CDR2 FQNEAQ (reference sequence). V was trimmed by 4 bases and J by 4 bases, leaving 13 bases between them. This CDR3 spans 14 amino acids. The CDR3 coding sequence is TGTGCCAGCAGCTCCGATTTGGGGGCAGAGACCCAGTACTTC. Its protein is CASSSDLGAETQYF. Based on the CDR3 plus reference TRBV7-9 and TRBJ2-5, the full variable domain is DTGVSQNPRHKITKRGQNVTFRCDPISEHNRLYWYRQTLGQGPEFLTYFQNEAQLEKSRLLSDRFSAERPKGSFSTLEIQRTEQGDSAMYLCASSSDLGAETQYFGPGTRLLVL.

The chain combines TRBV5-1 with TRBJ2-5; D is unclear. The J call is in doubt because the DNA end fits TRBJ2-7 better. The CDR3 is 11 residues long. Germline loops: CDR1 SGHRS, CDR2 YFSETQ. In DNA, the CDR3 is TGCGCCAGCAGCTTGGGATACGAGCAGTACTTC. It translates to CASSLGYEQYF.

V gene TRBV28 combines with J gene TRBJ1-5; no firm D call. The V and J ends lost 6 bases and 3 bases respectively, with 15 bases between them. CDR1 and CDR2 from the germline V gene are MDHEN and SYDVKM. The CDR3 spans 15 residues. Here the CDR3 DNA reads TGTGCCAGCAGATCGCGAGGTGGGGTCAATCAGCCCCAGCATTTT. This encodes CASRSRGGVNQPQHF. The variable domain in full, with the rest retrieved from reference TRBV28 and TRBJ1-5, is DVKVTQSSRYLVKRTGEKVFLECVQDMDHENMFWYRQDPGLGLRLIYFSYDVKMKEKGDIPEGYSVSREKKERFSLILESASTNQTSMYLCASRSRGGVNQPQHFGDGTRLSIL.

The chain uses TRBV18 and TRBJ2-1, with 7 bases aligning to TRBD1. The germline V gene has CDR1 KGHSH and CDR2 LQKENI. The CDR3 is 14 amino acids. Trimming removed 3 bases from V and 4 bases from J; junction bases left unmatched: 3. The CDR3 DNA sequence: TGTGCCAGCTCACCGGCAGGGGGATACAATGAGCAGTTCTTC. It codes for CASSPAGGYNEQFF.

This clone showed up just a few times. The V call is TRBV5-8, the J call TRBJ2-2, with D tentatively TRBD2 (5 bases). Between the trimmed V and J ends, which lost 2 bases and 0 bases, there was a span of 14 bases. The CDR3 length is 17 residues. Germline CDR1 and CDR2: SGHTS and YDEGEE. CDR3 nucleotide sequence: TGTGCCAGCAGCTTCCGCCGGGAAAGGTCGAACACCGGGGAGCTGTTTTTT. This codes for CASSFRRERSNTGELFF. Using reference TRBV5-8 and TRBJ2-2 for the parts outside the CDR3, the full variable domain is EAGVTQSPTHLIKTRGQQATLRCSPISGHTSVYWYQQALGLGLQFLLWYDEGEERNRGNFPPRFSGRQFPNYSSELNVNALELEDSALYLCASSFRRERSNTGELFFGEGSRLTVL.

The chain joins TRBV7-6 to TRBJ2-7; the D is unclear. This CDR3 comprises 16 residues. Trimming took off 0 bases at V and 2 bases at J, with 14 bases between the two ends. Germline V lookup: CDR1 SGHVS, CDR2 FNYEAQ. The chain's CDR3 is CASSLATTASTYEQYF. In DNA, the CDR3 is TGTGCCAGCAGCTTAGCGACCACAGCCAGTACCTACGAGCAGTACTTC.

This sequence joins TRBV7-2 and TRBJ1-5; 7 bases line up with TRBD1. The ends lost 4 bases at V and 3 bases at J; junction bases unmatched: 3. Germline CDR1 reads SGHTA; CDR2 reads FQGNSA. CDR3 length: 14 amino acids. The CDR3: CASSSQGDNQPQHF. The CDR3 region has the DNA TGTGCCAGCAGCTCCCAGGGGGACAATCAGCCCCAGCATTTT.

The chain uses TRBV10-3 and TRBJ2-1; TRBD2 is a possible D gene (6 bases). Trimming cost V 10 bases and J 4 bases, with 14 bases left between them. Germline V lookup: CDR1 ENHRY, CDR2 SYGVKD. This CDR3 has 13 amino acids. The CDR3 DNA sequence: TGTGCCAGCAAACTAGCAGAGTACAATGAGCAGTTCTTC. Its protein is CASKLAEYNEQFF.

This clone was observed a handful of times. CDR3 protein: CASSYTWTSTDTQYF. The DNA for the CDR3 is TGTGCCAGCAGTTACACCTGGACTAGCACAGATACGCAGTATTTT. The chain joins TRBV6-5 to TRBJ2-3, with a weak D call TRBD2 (5 bases). The V and J ends lost 2 bases and 0 bases respectively, with 9 bases between them. The germline V gene encodes CDR1 MNHEY and CDR2 SVGAGI. This CDR3 spans 15 amino acids.

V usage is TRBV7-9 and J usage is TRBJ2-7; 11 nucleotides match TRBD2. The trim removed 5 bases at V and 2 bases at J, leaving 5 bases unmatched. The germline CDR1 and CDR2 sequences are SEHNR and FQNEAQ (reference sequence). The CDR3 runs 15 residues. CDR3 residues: CASSQGLAGPYEQYF. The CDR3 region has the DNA TGTGCCAGCAGCCAAGGACTAGCGGGCCCCTACGAGCAGTACTTC.

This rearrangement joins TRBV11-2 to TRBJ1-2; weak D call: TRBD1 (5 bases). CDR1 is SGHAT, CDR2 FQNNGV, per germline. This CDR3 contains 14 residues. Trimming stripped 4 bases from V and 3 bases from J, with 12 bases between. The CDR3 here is CASSYRGGDYGYTF. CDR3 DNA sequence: TGTGCCAGCAGCTACCGCGGAGGGGACTATGGCTACACCTTC.

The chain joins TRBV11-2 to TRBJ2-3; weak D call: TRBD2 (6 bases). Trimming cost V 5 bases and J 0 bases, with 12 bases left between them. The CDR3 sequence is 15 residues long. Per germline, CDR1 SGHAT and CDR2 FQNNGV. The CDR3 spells CASSTTAGSTDTQYF. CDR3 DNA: TGTGCCAGCAGCACTACGGCGGGGAGCACAGATACGCAGTATTTT.

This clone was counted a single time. The CDR3 loop is CASSPIGDSPLHF. DNA for the CDR3: TGTGCCAGTAGCCCAATTGGGGATTCACCCCTCCACTTT. The V call is TRBV19, the J call TRBJ1-6; D remains ambiguous. V dropped 6 bases and J dropped 8 bases, with 11 bases sitting between them. Germline V gene sequence: CDR1 LNHDA, CDR2 SQIVND (reference sequence). CDR3 length: 13 residues.

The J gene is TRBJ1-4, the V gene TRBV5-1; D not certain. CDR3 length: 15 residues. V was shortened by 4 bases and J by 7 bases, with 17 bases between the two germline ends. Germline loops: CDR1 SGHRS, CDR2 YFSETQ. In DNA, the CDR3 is TGCGCCAGCAGCCCGTTGGACTCTGCCTTTGAAAAACTGTTTTTT. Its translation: CASSPLDSAFEKLFF.

CDR3 coding DNA: TGTGCCAGCAGCTTTCAGGTTGGGTCCACCGGGGAGCTGTTTTTT. It codes for CASSFQVGSTGELFF. The chain joins TRBV7-3 to TRBJ2-2, with D unresolved. The CDR3 loop spans 15 amino acids. In germline, CDR1 is SGHTA, CDR2 FQGTGA. V lost 3 bases and J 4 bases, leaving 12 bases between the germline ends.

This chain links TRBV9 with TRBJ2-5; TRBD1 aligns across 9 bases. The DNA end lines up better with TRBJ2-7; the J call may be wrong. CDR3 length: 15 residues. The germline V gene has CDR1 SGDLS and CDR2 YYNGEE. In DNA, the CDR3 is TGTGCCAGCAGCGTAGCCGGGACAGGGTTTTACGAGCAGTACTTC. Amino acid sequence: CASSVAGTGFYEQYF.

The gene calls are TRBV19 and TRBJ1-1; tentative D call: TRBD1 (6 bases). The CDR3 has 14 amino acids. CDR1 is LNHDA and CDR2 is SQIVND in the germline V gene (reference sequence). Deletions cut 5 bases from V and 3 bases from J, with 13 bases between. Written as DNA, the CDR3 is TGTGCCAGTAGTCGGGGACCAGGGGACACTGAAGCTTTCTTT. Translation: CASSRGPGDTEAFF.

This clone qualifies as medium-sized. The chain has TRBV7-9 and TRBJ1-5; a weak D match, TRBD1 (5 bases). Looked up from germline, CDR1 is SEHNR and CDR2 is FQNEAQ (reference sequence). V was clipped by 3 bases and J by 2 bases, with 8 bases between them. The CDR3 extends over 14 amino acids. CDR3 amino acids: CASSFSTGNQPQHF. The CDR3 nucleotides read TGTGCCAGCAGCTTTTCGACAGGCAATCAGCCCCAGCATTTT.

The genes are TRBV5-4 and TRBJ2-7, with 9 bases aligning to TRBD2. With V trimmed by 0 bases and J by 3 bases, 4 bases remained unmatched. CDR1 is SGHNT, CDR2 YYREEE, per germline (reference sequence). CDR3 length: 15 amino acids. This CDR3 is CASSLASGGIYEQYF. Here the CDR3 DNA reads TGTGCCAGCAGCTTGGCAAGCGGGGGGATCTACGAGCAGTACTTC.

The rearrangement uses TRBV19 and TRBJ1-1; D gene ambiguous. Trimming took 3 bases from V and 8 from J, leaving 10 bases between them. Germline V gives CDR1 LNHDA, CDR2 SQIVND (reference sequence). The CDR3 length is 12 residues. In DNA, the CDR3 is TGTGCCAGTAGTATTTATGGGATGGAAGCTTTCTTT. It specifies CASSIYGMEAFF.

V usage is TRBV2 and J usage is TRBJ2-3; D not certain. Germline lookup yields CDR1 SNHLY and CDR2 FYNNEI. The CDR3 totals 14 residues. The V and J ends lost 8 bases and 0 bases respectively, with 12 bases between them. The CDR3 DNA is TGTGCCAGCGGGCCATCCGCTAGCACAGATACGCAGTATTTT. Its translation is CASGPSASTDTQYF.

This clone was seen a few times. The CDR3 protein is CASSIGVRFQETQYF. The CDR3 DNA sequence: TGTGCCAGCAGCATCGGGGTGAGATTCCAAGAGACCCAGTACTTC. The chain links TRBV21-1 to TRBJ2-5; the D segment call TRBD2 is taken from the table without a DNA check. TRBV21-1 represents a pseudogene. The CDR3 consists of 15 residues.

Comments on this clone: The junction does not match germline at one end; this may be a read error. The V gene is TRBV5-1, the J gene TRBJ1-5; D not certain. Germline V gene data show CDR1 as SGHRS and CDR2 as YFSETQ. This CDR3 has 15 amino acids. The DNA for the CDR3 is TGCGCCAGCAGGTTGGGAGCGAGTAGCAATCAGCCCCAGCATTTT. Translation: CASRLGASSNQPQHF. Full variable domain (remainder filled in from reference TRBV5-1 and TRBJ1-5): KAGVTQTPRYLIKTRGQQVTLSCSPISGHRSVSWYQQTPGQGLQFLFEYFSETQRNKGNFPGRFSGRQFSNSRSEMNVSTLELGDSALYLCASRLGASSNQPQHFGDGTRLSIL.

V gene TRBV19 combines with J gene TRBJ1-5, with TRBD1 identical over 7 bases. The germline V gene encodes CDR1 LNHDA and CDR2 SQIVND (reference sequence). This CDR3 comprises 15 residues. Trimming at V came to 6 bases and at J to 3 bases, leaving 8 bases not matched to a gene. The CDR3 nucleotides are TGTGCCAGTAGCACCGGGACAGCTTTCAATCAGCCCCAGCATTTT. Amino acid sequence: CASSTGTAFNQPQHF.

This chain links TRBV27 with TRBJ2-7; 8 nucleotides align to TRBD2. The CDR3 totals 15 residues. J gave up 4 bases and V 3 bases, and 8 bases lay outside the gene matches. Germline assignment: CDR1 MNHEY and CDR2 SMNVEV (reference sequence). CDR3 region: CASSLVQAGVYEQYF. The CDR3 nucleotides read TGTGCCAGCAGTTTGGTGCAAGCGGGAGTTTACGAGCAGTACTTC.